The 27 T cell receptor beta chains below come from one sample, sequenced in a study of PD-L1 blockade in urothelial cancer. Data came from immunoSEQ multiplex PCR; TCRdb stores just in-frame clones and leaves some out. The table has under 40,000 clones, approximately 90% seen once. The material was PBMCs, obtained around atezolizumab (anti-PD-L1) treatment. These receptors came from a man aged 55 to 70 with urothelial cancer.

The rearrangement joins TRBV7-3 to TRBJ1-5; perhaps TRBD1 as D (5 bases). This CDR3 has 14 amino acids. V shed 5 bases and J shed 4 bases, with 12 bases lying between them. Germline CDR1 SGHTA, CDR2 FQGTGA. The CDR3 bases are TGTGCCAGCAGCCCTCGACGGGGGAATCAGCCCCAGCATTTT. Protein sequence: CASSPRRGNQPQHF. Based on the CDR3 plus reference TRBV7-3 and TRBJ1-5, the full variable domain is GAGVSQTPSNKVTEKGKYVELRCDPISGHTALYWYRQSLGQGPEFLIYFQGTGAADDSGLPNDRFFAVRPEGSVSTLKIQRTERGDSAVYLCASSPRRGNQPQHFGDGTRLSIL.

The chain is built from TRBV5-6 and TRBJ2-6; TRBD1 matches at 9 bases. The CDR3 is made up of 15 amino acids. The trim removed 1 base at V and 7 bases at J, leaving 3 bases unmatched. Germline lookup yields CDR1 SGHDT and CDR2 YYEEEE. This CDR3 is CASSLRGQGANVLTF. The CDR3 DNA follows: TGTGCCAGCAGCTTGAGGGGACAGGGCGCCAACGTCCTGACTTTC.

This clone was seen just once. The chain has TRBV27 and TRBJ2-1, with no clear D. This CDR3 has 13 residues. The V end lost 2 bases, the J end lost 10 bases, and 12 bases lay between the germline ends. The germline V gene encodes CDR1 MNHEY and CDR2 SMNVEV (reference sequence). The CDR3 DNA reads TGTGCCAGCAGTTTACGAATCCGAGAGGAGCAGTTCTTC. It encodes CASSLRIREEQFF.

This clone was detected only a few times. The genes are TRBV19 and TRBJ1-1, with D possibly matching TRBD1 (6 bases). The CDR3 runs 14 residues. Germline V lookup: CDR1 LNHDA, CDR2 SQIVND (reference sequence). Between the trimmed V and J ends, which lost 5 bases and 3 bases, there was a span of 13 bases. The CDR3 nucleotides are TGTGCCAGTAGTTTGGGGACAAAAGACACTGAAGCTTTCTTT. Its translation: CASSLGTKDTEAFF.

The rearrangement joins TRBV6-1 to TRBJ2-1; D may be TRBD2 (5 bases). With 4 bases removed from V and 4 bases from J, the gap between germline ends came to 14 bases. CDR3 length: 15 residues. The germline gives CDR1 MNHNS, CDR2 SASEGT. The CDR3 coding sequence is TGTGCCAGCAGTGGGCTAGCAGCTATATACAATGAGCAGTTCTTC. Translated: CASSGLAAIYNEQFF.

The rearrangement uses TRBV19 and TRBJ1-5; maybe TRBD1 (5 bases). The V end lost 7 bases, the J end lost 3 bases, and 22 bases lay between the germline ends. Germline lookup yields CDR1 LNHDA and CDR2 SQIVND (reference sequence). This CDR3 region has 17 residues. The CDR3 bases are TGTGCCAGTACCCTGGGCTGGGGACTTCTAGACAATCAGCCCCAGCATTTT. Its protein is CASTLGWGLLDNQPQHF.

The chain couples TRBV5-1 to TRBJ2-2; D perhaps matches TRBD1 (6 bases). This CDR3 is 15 amino acids long. The V and J ends lost 1 base and 3 bases respectively, with 10 bases between them. Germline CDR1 and CDR2: SGHRS and YFSETQ. The chain's CDR3 is CASSLRAGDTGELFF. In DNA form, the CDR3 reads TGCGCCAGCAGCTTGCGGGCAGGGGACACCGGGGAGCTGTTTTTT.

The chain couples TRBV9 to TRBJ2-1, with 12 nucleotides matching TRBD2. CDR3 length equals 17 residues. V was pared by 0 bases and J by 2 bases, with 3 bases of the junction left unmatched. Germline loops: CDR1 SGDLS, CDR2 YYNGEE. The CDR3 DNA sequence: TGTGCCAGCAGCGTAGGACTAGCGGGGGCCCCCTACAATGAGCAGTTCTTC. It translates to CASSVGLAGAPYNEQFF.

The chain is built from TRBV2 and TRBJ1-2; 12 bases fit TRBD1. J lost 6 bases, V lost 8 bases, and 7 bases had no gene match. The CDR3 is 14 residues long. CDR1 SNHLY and CDR2 FYNNEI come from the germline V gene. The CDR3 DNA is TGTGCCAGCGGCCGGGACAGGGGGCGGCATGGCTACACCTTC. It yields the protein CASGRDRGRHGYTF.

This clone was recorded once. The chain links TRBV7-6 to TRBJ2-7; 9 bases agree with TRBD1. The CDR3 totals 16 residues. V dropped 0 bases and J dropped 2; count of bases not matched to a gene: 5. Germline V gene data show CDR1 as SGHVS and CDR2 as FNYEAQ. Here the CDR3 DNA reads TGTGCCAGCAGCTTAGCGGGCGGGACAGGGCCCTACGAGCAGTACTTC. Translation: CASSLAGGTGPYEQYF. The full variable domain, with the rest looked up from reference TRBV7-6 and TRBJ2-7, is GAGVSQSPRYKVTKRGQDVALRCDPISGHVSLYWYRQALGQGPEFLTYFNYEAQQDKSGLPNDRFSAERPEGSISTLTIQRTEQRDSAMYRCASSLAGGTGPYEQYFGPGTRLTVT.

This clone was seen once. The V gene is TRBV11-2, the J gene TRBJ2-5; 10 bases align to TRBD1. CDR3 length: 15 amino acids. V gave up 9 bases and J gave up 4 bases; unmatched junction bases: 11. Germline assignment: CDR1 SGHAT and CDR2 FQNNGV. The CDR3 nucleotides are TGTGCCAGTAGGAGGGACAGGGGATGGCGAGAGACCCAGTACTTC. This translates into CASRRDRGWRETQYF.

The chain is built from TRBV11-2 and TRBJ1-4; 7 nucleotides align to TRBD1. CDR1 is SGHAT, CDR2 FQNNGV, per germline. V lost 5 bases and J lost 8; bases outside the gene matches: 8. The CDR3 totals 14 residues. For the CDR3, the DNA is TGTGCCAGCAGCCCCGACAGGGTTCGCGAAAAACTGTTTTTT. Translation gives CASSPDRVREKLFF.

The V gene is TRBV19, the J gene TRBJ1-1, with 10 positions matching TRBD1. This CDR3 has 20 residues. From germline, CDR1 is LNHDA and CDR2 SQIVND (reference sequence). J lost 3 bases, V lost 6 bases, and 22 bases had no gene match. The CDR3 bases are TGTGCCAGTAGCAATGGTCTCCCGGGACAGGGGAGGTTTTTGGACACTGAAGCTTTCTTT. Its protein product is CASSNGLPGQGRFLDTEAFF.

This chain joins TRBV15 and TRBJ1-2, with D uncertain. The CDR3 is 13 amino acids. V was shortened by 4 bases and J by 5 bases, with 11 bases between the two germline ends. Germline CDR1 LNHNV, CDR2 YYDKDF (reference sequence). The CDR3 protein is CATSMTPQYGYTF. The CDR3, as DNA: TGTGCCACCAGCATGACTCCTCAATATGGCTACACCTTC. Drawing the rest from reference TRBV15 and TRBJ1-2, the complete variable domain is DAMVIQNPRYQVTQFGKPVTLSCSQTLNHNVMYWYQQKSSQAPKLLFHYYDKDFNNEADTPDNFQSRRPNTSFCFLDIRSPGLGDTAMYLCATSMTPQYGYTFGSGTRLTVV.

This clone showed up just once. The chain links TRBV28 to TRBJ2-7, with D possibly TRBD1 on 6 matching bases. The CDR3 has 15 residues. Germline V CDR1 and CDR2: MDHEN, SYDVKM. Trimming took off 5 bases at V and 2 bases at J, with 16 bases between the two ends. CDR3 in amino acids: CASSPHGGRTYEQYF. The CDR3 DNA is TGTGCCAGCAGTCCTCATGGGGGCCGGACCTACGAGCAGTACTTC. Based on the CDR3 plus reference TRBV28 and TRBJ2-7, the full variable domain is DVKVTQSSRYLVKRTGEKVFLECVQDMDHENMFWYRQDPGLGLRLIYFSYDVKMKEKGDIPEGYSVSREKKERFSLILESASTNQTSMYLCASSPHGGRTYEQYFGPGTRLTVT.

The chain links TRBV19 to TRBJ2-7; TRBD2 aligns across 9 bases. This CDR3 is built from 17 residues. V was clipped by 7 bases and J by 0 bases; unmatched bases: 13. Germline lookup yields CDR1 LNHDA and CDR2 SQIVND (reference sequence). Here the CDR3 reads CASTPTSGEPYSYEQYF. In nucleotides, the CDR3 is TGTGCCAGTACCCCGACTAGCGGAGAGCCCTACTCCTACGAGCAGTACTTC.

This chain connects TRBV30 to TRBJ1-1, with 7 bases aligning to TRBD1. There are 14 residues in the CDR3. Germline loops: CDR1 GTSNPN, CDR2 SVGIG (reference sequence). V was pared by 2 bases and J by 4 bases, with 7 bases of the junction left unmatched. The CDR3 DNA reads TGTGCCTGGAGTAGGACAGGATCGGTCACTGAAGCTTTCTTT. This encodes CAWSRTGSVTEAFF.

The chain recombines TRBV5-1 with TRBJ2-7; TRBD1 aligns across 11 bases. V gave up 3 bases and J gave up 2 bases; unmatched junction bases: 4. Germline loops: CDR1 SGHRS, CDR2 YFSETQ. There are 15 residues in the CDR3. This CDR3 reads CASSWDRGSTYEQYF. In nucleotides, the CDR3 is TGCGCCAGCAGCTGGGACAGGGGGTCCACCTACGAGCAGTACTTC. Combining the CDR3 with reference TRBV5-1 and TRBJ2-7 gives the whole variable domain KAGVTQTPRYLIKTRGQQVTLSCSPISGHRSVSWYQQTPGQGLQFLFEYFSETQRNKGNFPGRFSGRQFSNSRSEMNVSTLELGDSALYLCASSWDRGSTYEQYFGPGTRLTVT.

V and J are TRBV5-5 and TRBJ1-4; the match to TRBD1 covers 9 bases. The V gene's germline CDR1 is SGHKS and CDR2 YYEKEE (reference sequence). The CDR3 sequence is 16 residues long. V lost 4 bases, J lost 4 bases, and 8 bases stayed unmatched. CDR3 protein: CASSHTPGQGNEKLFF. The CDR3 bases are TGTGCCAGCAGCCATACCCCGGGACAGGGTAATGAAAAACTGTTTTTT. Complete variable domain (other parts from reference TRBV5-5 and TRBJ1-4): DAGVTQSPTHLIKTRGQQVTLRCSPISGHKSVSWYQQVLGQGPQFIFQYYEKEERGRGNFPDRFSARQFPNYSSELNVNALLLGDSALYLCASSHTPGQGNEKLFFGSGTQLSVL.

This sequence joins TRBV19 and TRBJ1-1; 9 nucleotides agree with TRBD1. This CDR3 is 14 amino acids long. V lost 7 bases and J lost 4; bases outside the gene matches: 7. Germline CDR1 and CDR2: LNHDA and SQIVND (reference sequence). Written as DNA, the CDR3 is TGTGCCAGTACTCACAGGGGGCTGGGCACTGAAGCTTTCTTT. Its protein is CASTHRGLGTEAFF.

DNA of the CDR3: TGTGCCAGCAGCTTAGTCGCTTGGGCAGGGGGAGAAAAACTGTTTTTT. Protein: CASSLVAWAGGEKLFF. The chain couples TRBV7-2 to TRBJ1-4; 7 nucleotides line up with TRBD1. The germline V gene has CDR1 SGHTA and CDR2 FQGNSA. CDR3 length equals 16 residues. V shed 1 base and J 8 bases; nucleotides not matched to a gene: 10. The complete variable domain, with remaining parts taken from reference TRBV7-2 and TRBJ1-4, reads GAGVSQSPSNKVTEKGKDVELRCDPISGHTALYWYRQSLGQGLEFLIYFQGNSAPDKSGLPSDRFSAERTGGSVSTLTIQRTQQEDSAVYLCASSLVAWAGGEKLFFGSGTQLSVL.

This chain connects TRBV5-4 to TRBJ2-7, with a tentative D call TRBD1 (6 bases). CDR1 SGHNT and CDR2 YYREEE come from the germline V gene (reference sequence). This CDR3 spans 13 amino acids. V was shortened by 2 bases and J by 3 bases, with 9 bases between the two germline ends. Here the CDR3 reads CASSLGTNYEQYF. In DNA form, the CDR3 reads TGTGCCAGCAGCTTAGGGACAAACTACGAGCAGTACTTC.

V and J are TRBV27 and TRBJ1-5, with a weak D call TRBD1 (5 bases). Germline V lookup: CDR1 MNHEY, CDR2 SMNVEV (reference sequence). Trimming took off 2 bases at V and 5 bases at J, with 13 bases between the two ends. The CDR3 loop spans 15 amino acids. The CDR3 DNA reads TGTGCCAGCAGTTTACGTTCAGGGTTGGATCAGCCCCAGCATTTT. Its protein product is CASSLRSGLDQPQHF.

The gene calls are TRBV30 and TRBJ2-7; 7 nucleotides agree with TRBD2. The V and J ends lost 5 bases and 7 bases, in that order; junction bases with no gene match: 11. Germline CDR1 reads GTSNPN; CDR2 reads SVGIG (reference sequence). The CDR3 has 13 residues. CDR3: CAWGRESSGEQYF. The CDR3 DNA sequence: TGTGCCTGGGGGCGGGAGAGCTCGGGGGAGCAGTACTTC. Using reference TRBV30 and TRBJ2-7 for the parts outside the CDR3, the full variable domain is SQTIHQWPATLVQPVGSPLSLECTVEGTSNPNLYWYRQAAGRGLQLLFYSVGIGQISSEVPQNLSASRPQDRQFILSSKKLLLSDSGFYLCAWGRESSGEQYFGPGTRLTVT.

The table lists this clone with a few counts. The rearrangement joins TRBV4-3 to TRBJ2-7, with 7 positions matching TRBD1. Germline V gene lookup returns CDR1 LGHNA and CDR2 YSLEER. V gave up 1 base and J gave up 3 bases; unmatched junction bases: 3. This CDR3 contains 14 residues. The CDR3, as DNA: TGCGCCAGCAGCCAAGGACAGGGAGACTACGAGCAGTACTTC. This translates into CASSQGQGDYEQYF.

This chain links TRBV27 with TRBJ2-3; TRBD2 agrees at 7 bases. V gave up 5 bases and J gave up 2 bases; unmatched junction bases: 7. The CDR3 covers 15 residues. Germline-derived CDR1 and CDR2 are MNHEY and SMNVEV (reference sequence). The CDR3 sequence is CASSPGLVSTDTQYF. The DNA of the CDR3 is TGTGCCAGCAGTCCAGGACTAGTCTCCACAGATACGCAGTATTTT.

This chain uses TRBV6-6 with TRBJ2-7; 11 positions agree with TRBD2. Germline values: CDR1 MNHNY, CDR2 SVGAGI (reference sequence). V was pared by 5 bases and J by 3 bases, with 3 bases of the junction left unmatched. The CDR3 is made up of 14 amino acids. The CDR3 here is CASSILAGGYEQYF. DNA for the CDR3: TGTGCCAGCAGTATTCTAGCGGGAGGCTACGAGCAGTACTTC.